The clone carrying this TCR beta chain was counted only a few times. The antigen is undetermined. The data were taken from a study of shared clonotypes between healthy human individuals. Across the study: CD8 memory received one plate per donor, CD8 naive two, CD4 memory three and CD4 naive three.

Whole-study findings and limits: Between a few donors, naive CD4 clonotypes were shared at a level of about 5%.

Some clones are missing from TCRdb's copy, which holds only in-frame ones; the method was immunoSEQ multiplex PCR. The sample has about 2 million clones, over 85% seen once. The TCR comes from a man aged 18 to 30 in good health. The sample consisted of naive CD4+ T cells sorted from blood. Specified subset: CD45RA+ positively selected.

CDR3 protein: CASSQETRAYEQYF. In DNA, the CDR3 is TGCGCCAGCAGCCAAGAGACTAGAGCCTACGAGCAGTACTTC. The genes are TRBV4-3 and TRBJ2-7; TRBD2 might be the D (6 bases). CDR1 is LGHNA and CDR2 is YSLEER in the germline V gene. CDR3 length: 14 amino acids. The V end was cut by 0 bases, the J end by 2 bases, with 8 bases between.